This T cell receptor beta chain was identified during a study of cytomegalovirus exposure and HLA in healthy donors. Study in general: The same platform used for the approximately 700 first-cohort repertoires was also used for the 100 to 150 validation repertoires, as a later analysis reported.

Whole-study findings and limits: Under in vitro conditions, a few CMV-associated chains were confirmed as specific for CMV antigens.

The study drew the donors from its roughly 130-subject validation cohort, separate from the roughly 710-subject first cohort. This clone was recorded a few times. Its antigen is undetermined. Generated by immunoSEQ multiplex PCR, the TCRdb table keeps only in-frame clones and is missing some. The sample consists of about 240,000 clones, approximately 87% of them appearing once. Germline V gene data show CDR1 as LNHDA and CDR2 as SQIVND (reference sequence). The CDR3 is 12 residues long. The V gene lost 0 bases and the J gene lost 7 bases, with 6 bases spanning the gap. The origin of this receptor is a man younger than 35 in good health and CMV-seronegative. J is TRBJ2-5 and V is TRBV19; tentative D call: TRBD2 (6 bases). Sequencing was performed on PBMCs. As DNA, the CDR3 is TGTGCCAGTAGTATAGAGGGGGGGACCCAGTACTTC. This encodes CASSIEGGTQYF. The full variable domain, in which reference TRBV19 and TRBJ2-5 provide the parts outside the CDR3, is DGGITQSPKYLFRKEGQNVTLSCEQNLNHDAMYWYRQDPGQGLRLIYYSQIVNDFQKGDIAEGYSVSREKKESFPLTVTSAQKNPTAFYLCASSIEGGTQYFGPGTRLLVL.